This T cell receptor (beta chain) was found in a study of tumor-infiltrating lymphocytes in primary liver carcinoma. Study overall: Ages ranged from 30 to 69, with HCC or mixed HCC-cholangiocarcinoma. Broader study findings: Tumor specimens were characterized by a significantly higher top-250-clone fraction than blood (p = 0.039).

Extraction of RNA together with DNA used 20-30 mg of unsorted bulk tissue. In germline, CDR1 is SGHAT, CDR2 FQNNGV. This CDR3 comprises 17 residues. This clonotype is a singleton in its sample. Antigen specificity is unknown. At one end, the junction sequence differs from germline, possibly due to a read error. Starting from around 0.45 ug of total RNA, TCR beta cDNA was produced with a primer in the constant region. Nested multiplex PCR, run for three rounds with slightly modified ARM-PCR, yielded TCR beta libraries. A C-beta reverse primer was combined with TRBV1-TRBV30 forward primers in the first two PCR rounds, and each round had about 10 cycles. Each CDR3 protein is one row after TCRdb ran MiXCR on the multiplex PCR reads. Here the sample spans nearly 45,000 distinct CDR3 sequences, roughly 73% being singletons.

The sample was liver tumor tissue from sampling region 2. Subset indicated: tumor region T2, inferior pole. The V call is TRBV11-2, the J call TRBJ2-5, with 10 positions matching TRBD2. The sequence was obtained from a man in his forties with primary liver carcinoma and hepatitis B virus infection. The CDR3 region has the DNA TGTGCCAACAGCTTAAGACTAGCGGGTGGCTCGAGCGAGACTCAGTACTTC. Translation: CANSLRLAGGSSETQYF.